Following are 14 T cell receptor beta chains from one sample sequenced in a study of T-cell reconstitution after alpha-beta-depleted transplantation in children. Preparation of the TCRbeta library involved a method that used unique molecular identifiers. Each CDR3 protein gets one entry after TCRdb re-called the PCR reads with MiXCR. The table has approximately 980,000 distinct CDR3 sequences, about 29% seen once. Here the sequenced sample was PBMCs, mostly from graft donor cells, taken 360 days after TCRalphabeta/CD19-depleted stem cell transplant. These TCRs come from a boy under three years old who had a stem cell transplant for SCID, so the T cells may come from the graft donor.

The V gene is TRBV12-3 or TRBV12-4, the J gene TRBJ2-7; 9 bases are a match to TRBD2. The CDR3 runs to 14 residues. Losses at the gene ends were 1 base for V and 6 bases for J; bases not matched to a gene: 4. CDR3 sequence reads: CASSLGTSAGEQYF. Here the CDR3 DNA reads TGTGCCAGCAGTTTAGGGACTAGCGCAGGCGAGCAGTACTTC.

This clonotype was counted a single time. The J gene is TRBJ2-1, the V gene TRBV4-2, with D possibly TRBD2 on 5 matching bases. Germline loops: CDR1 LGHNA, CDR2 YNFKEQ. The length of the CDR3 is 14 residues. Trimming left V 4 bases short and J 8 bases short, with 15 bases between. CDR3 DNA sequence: TGTGCCAGCAGCCCCCCGCGGGTCTGGGATGAGCAGTTCTTC. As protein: CASSPPRVWDEQFF.

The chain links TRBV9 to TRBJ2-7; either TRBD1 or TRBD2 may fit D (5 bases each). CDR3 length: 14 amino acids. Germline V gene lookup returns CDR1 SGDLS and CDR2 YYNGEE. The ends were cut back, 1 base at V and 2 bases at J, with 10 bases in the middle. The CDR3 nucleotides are TGTGCCAGCAGCGTAACGGGGCAGGCCTACGAGCAGTACTTC. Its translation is CASSVTGQAYEQYF.

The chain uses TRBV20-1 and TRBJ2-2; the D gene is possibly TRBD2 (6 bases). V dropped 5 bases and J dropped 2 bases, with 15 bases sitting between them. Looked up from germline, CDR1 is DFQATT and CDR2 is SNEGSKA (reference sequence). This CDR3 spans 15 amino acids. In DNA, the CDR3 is TGCAGTGCTCCATCCATCGGGGGTAACACCGGGGAGCTGTTTTTT. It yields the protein CSAPSIGGNTGELFF.

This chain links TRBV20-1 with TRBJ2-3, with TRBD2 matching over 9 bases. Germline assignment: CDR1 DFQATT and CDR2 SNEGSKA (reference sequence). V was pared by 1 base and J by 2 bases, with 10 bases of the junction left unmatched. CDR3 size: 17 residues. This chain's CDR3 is CSARAPSGGGATDTQYF. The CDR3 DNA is TGCAGTGCTAGAGCCCCATCGGGCGGGGGGGCCACAGATACGCAGTATTTT.

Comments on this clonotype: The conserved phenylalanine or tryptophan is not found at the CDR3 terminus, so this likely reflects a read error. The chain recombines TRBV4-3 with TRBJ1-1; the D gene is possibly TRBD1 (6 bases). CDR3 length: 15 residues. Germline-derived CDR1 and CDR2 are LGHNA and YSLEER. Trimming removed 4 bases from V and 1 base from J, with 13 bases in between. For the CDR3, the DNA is TGCGCCAGCAGCCTTCACCGGGGGCGGAACACTGAAGCTTTCGTT. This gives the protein CASSLHRGRNTEAFV.

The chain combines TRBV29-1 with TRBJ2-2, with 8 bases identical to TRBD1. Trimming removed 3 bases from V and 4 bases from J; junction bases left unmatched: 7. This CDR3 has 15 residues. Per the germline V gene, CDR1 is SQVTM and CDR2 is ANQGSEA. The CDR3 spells CSVESRDRTTGELFF. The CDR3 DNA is TGCAGCGTTGAGAGTCGGGACAGGACCACCGGGGAGCTGTTTTTT.

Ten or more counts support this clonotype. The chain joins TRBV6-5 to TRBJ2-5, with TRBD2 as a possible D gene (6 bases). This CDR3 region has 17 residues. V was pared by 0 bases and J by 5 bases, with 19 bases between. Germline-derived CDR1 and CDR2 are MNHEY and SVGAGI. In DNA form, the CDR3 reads TGTGCCAGCAGTTACTCGATTTCTAGCGCCCGAGGGGAGACCCAGTACTTC. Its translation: CASSYSISSARGETQYF.

The CDR3 here is CASSPITGTYEQYF. The CDR3 DNA is TGTGCCAGCAGCCCCATCACCGGGACCTACGAGCAGTACTTC. The rearrangement joins TRBV5-6 to TRBJ2-7; weak D call: TRBD2 (5 bases). The germline V gene encodes CDR1 SGHDT and CDR2 YYEEEE. The CDR3 contains 14 residues. Deletions cut 4 bases from V and 2 bases from J, with 13 bases between.

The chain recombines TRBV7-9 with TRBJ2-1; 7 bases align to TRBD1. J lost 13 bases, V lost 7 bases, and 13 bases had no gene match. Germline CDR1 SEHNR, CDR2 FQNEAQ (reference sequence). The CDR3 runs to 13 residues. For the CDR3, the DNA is TGTGCCAGCAACCAGGGGGAGATACATGGCCAGTTCTTC. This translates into CASNQGEIHGQFF.

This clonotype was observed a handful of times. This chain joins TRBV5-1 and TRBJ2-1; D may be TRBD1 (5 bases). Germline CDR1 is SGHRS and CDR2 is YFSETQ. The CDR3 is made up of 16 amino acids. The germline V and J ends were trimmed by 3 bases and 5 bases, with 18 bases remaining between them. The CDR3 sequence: CASSWRTSRLNNEQFF. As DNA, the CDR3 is TGCGCCAGCAGCTGGCGGACAAGTCGTCTGAACAATGAGCAGTTCTTC.

The CDR3 here is CASSPSFKAYGYTF. CDR3 nucleotide sequence: TGTGCCAGCAGCCCCTCGTTCAAGGCCTATGGCTACACCTTC. This chain links TRBV7-2 with TRBJ1-2; D remains ambiguous. V dropped 5 bases and J dropped 4 bases, with 14 bases sitting between them. There are 14 residues in the CDR3. Germline V gene data show CDR1 as SGHTA and CDR2 as FQGNSA. The full variable domain, its missing parts supplied by reference TRBV7-2 and TRBJ1-2, is GAGVSQSPSNKVTEKGKDVELRCDPISGHTALYWYRQSLGQGLEFLIYFQGNSAPDKSGLPSDRFSAERTGGSVSTLTIQRTQQEDSAVYLCASSPSFKAYGYTFGSGTRLTVV.

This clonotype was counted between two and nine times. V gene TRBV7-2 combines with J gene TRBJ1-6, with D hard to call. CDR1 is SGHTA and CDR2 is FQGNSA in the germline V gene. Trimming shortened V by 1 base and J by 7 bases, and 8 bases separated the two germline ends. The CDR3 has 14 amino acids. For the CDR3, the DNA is TGTGCCAGCAGCTTAGGGGAGGGAAATTCACCCCTCCACTTT. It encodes CASSLGEGNSPLHF.

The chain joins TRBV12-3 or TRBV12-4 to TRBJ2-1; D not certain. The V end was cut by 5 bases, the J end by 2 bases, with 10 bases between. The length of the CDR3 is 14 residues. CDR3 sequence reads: CASSPIGPYNEQFF. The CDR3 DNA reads TGTGCCAGCAGTCCGATCGGTCCCTACAATGAGCAGTTCTTC.